The 29 T cell receptor beta chains below come from one sample, sequenced in a study of blood T cell repertoires in COVID-19. Repertoires were generated with immunoSEQ multiplex PCR, while TCRdb's copy carries only in-frame clones and drops some. The sample has some 200,000 clones, around four fifths seen once. Source material: peripheral blood. Every receptor here comes from a woman aged 40 to 49 with acute or convalescent COVID-19.

The chain combines TRBV6-6 with TRBJ2-3; weak D call: TRBD2 (7 bases). V lost 5 bases and J 1 base, leaving 13 bases between the germline ends. Per the germline V gene, CDR1 is MNHNY and CDR2 is SVGAGI (reference sequence). The CDR3 is 15 amino acids. The CDR3 region is CASSGGAGGTDTQYF. The CDR3 DNA sequence: TGTGCCAGCAGTGGGGGGGCGGGGGGCACAGATACGCAGTATTTT.

The chain recombines TRBV10-3 with TRBJ2-5; 8 nucleotides match TRBD1. Germline CDR1 ENHRY, CDR2 SYGVKD. The CDR3 contains 14 residues. J gave up 5 bases and V 6 bases, and 8 bases lay outside the gene matches. Here the CDR3 DNA reads TGTGCCATCAGCGGGACAGGCCCCCGGGAGACCCAGTACTTC. Protein sequence: CAISGTGPRETQYF.

This rearrangement joins TRBV6-4 to TRBJ1-1; 7 bases match TRBD1. From germline, CDR1 is MRHNA and CDR2 SNTAGT. This CDR3 comprises 12 residues. V dropped 4 bases and J dropped 8; count of bases not matched to a gene: 4. The CDR3 DNA reads TGTGCCAGCAGTGGGATGACAGGGGAAGCTTTCTTT. Residues: CASSGMTGEAFF.

The chain is built from TRBV6-2 or TRBV6-3 and TRBJ1-5; the match to TRBD1 covers 7 bases. The germline V gene encodes CDR1 MNHEY and CDR2 SVGEGT. Trimming cost V 5 bases and J 6 bases; bases outside gene matches: 16. The CDR3 consists of 17 residues. The CDR3 DNA follows: TGTGCCAGCAGTCCCGGACAGGCGGGCAATGTAGTTCAGCCCCAGCATTTT. It specifies CASSPGQAGNVVQPQHF.

The genes are TRBV7-2 and TRBJ1-1, with no clear D. CDR1 SGHTA and CDR2 FQGNSA come from the germline V gene. The V and J ends lost 1 base and 6 bases respectively, with 9 bases between them. This CDR3 has 13 amino acids. The CDR3 protein is CASSLVTDSEAFF. The CDR3 DNA is TGTGCCAGCAGCTTAGTAACCGACTCTGAAGCTTTCTTT.

The V and J genes are TRBV7-8 and TRBJ1-1; D gene ambiguous. V was shortened by 5 bases and J by 4 bases, with 11 bases between the two germline ends. The length of the CDR3 is 13 residues. Germline CDR1 reads SGHVS; CDR2 reads FQNEAQ. CDR3 protein: CASSKSGSTEAFF. CDR3 sequence (DNA): TGTGCCAGCAGCAAAAGCGGGTCCACTGAAGCTTTCTTT.

The V gene is TRBV14, the J gene TRBJ2-7; 16 bases line up with TRBD2. The J segment lost 1 base and the V segment lost 6 bases, leaving 12 bases of the junction unmatched. The CDR3 covers 19 residues. Germline CDR1 reads SGHDN; CDR2 reads FVKESK. Here the CDR3 reads CASRTSGTSGRAGSYEQYF. The CDR3 DNA reads TGTGCCAGCAGAACTTCCGGGACTAGCGGGAGGGCGGGTTCCTACGAGCAGTACTTC.

The chain combines TRBV28 with TRBJ2-1; 12 bases align to TRBD2. The trim removed 9 bases at V and 7 bases at J, leaving 13 bases unmatched. This CDR3 contains 16 residues. Per germline, CDR1 MDHEN and CDR2 SYDVKM. The CDR3 DNA reads TGTGCCAGTATCCTCCGGACTAGCGGGGTTAATAATGAGCAGTTCTTC. Amino acid sequence: CASILRTSGVNNEQFF.

CDR3 loop: CASRDRQRIDSEAFF. The DNA of the CDR3 is TGTGCCAGCAGGGACAGGCAACGAATAGACTCTGAAGCTTTCTTT. The V and J genes are TRBV27 and TRBJ1-1; 7 bases map to TRBD1. The ends lost 6 bases at V and 6 bases at J; junction bases unmatched: 13. The CDR3 spans 15 residues. Germline V CDR1 and CDR2: MNHEY, SMNVEV (reference sequence).

V usage is TRBV10-3 and J usage is TRBJ2-2, with D possibly TRBD1 on 6 matching bases. V shed 8 bases and J shed 4 bases, with 11 bases lying between them. Per the germline V gene, CDR1 is ENHRY and CDR2 is SYGVKD. This CDR3 spans 13 amino acids. CDR3 sequence (DNA): TGTGCCATCCCCGGGACAACCACCGGGGAGCTGTTTTTT. Translating it yields CAIPGTTTGELFF.

As for this clone: Other DNA sequences in the same sample also yield this CDR3. The chain combines TRBV28 with TRBJ1-2, with TRBD1 identical over 8 bases. The junction had 4 bases not matched to a gene; V was cut back by 4 bases and J by 0 bases. Germline-derived CDR1 and CDR2 are MDHEN and SYDVKM. This CDR3 is built from 15 residues. This CDR3 reads CASSSGQGANYGYTF. CDR3 coding DNA: TGTGCCAGCAGTTCCGGACAGGGAGCTAACTATGGCTACACCTTC.

This clone was seen a handful of times. The gene calls are TRBV6-5 and TRBJ1-2; D is perhaps TRBD1 (5 bases). The CDR3 totals 12 residues. With 6 bases removed from V and 2 bases from J, the gap between germline ends came to 7 bases. Germline V gene lookup returns CDR1 MNHEY and CDR2 SVGAGI. As DNA, the CDR3 is TGTGCCAGCAGCGACAGAAACTATGGCTACACCTTC. Its protein is CASSDRNYGYTF.

Only a few counts were recorded for this clone. The chain is built from TRBV28 and TRBJ1-1; TRBD1 agrees at 8 bases. Germline-derived CDR1 and CDR2 are MDHEN and SYDVKM. V shed 8 bases and J 6 bases; nucleotides not matched to a gene: 11. The CDR3 sequence is 14 residues long. CDR3 in DNA: TGTGCCAGCGGGATCCAGGGGGCGCGCGCTGAAGCTTTCTTT. This encodes CASGIQGARAEAFF.

This clone was counted a few times. This sequence joins TRBV5-4 and TRBJ1-3, with a tentative D call TRBD1 (6 bases). Germline V CDR1 and CDR2: SGHNT, YYREEE (reference sequence). V shed 0 bases and J shed 8 bases, with 9 bases lying between them. The length of the CDR3 is 13 residues. The CDR3 region is CASSLDRVDTIYF. The CDR3 DNA is TGTGCCAGCAGCTTGGACAGGGTGGACACCATATATTTT. The variable domain in full, completed from reference TRBV5-4 and TRBJ1-3, reads ETGVTQSPTHLIKTRGQQVTLRCSSQSGHNTVSWYQQALGQGPQFIFQYYREEENGRGNFPPRFSGLQFPNYSSELNVNALELDDSALYLCASSLDRVDTIYFGEGSWLTVV.

The chain uses TRBV3-1 (or the pseudogene TRBV3-2) and TRBJ2-5; D is unclear. The germline gives CDR1 LGHDT, CDR2 YNNKEL (reference sequence). CDR3 length equals 14 residues. V dropped 1 base and J dropped 5 bases, with 11 bases sitting between them. The CDR3 DNA reads as TGTGCCAGCAGCCAAGGGCCTAGTATGGAGACCCAGTACTTC. As protein: CASSQGPSMETQYF.

This chain joins TRBV7-9 and TRBJ1-3, with 8 bases that match TRBD1. CDR1 is SEHNR and CDR2 is FQNEAQ in the germline V gene (reference sequence). The CDR3 is 17 amino acids. Germline trimming cut 5 bases from V and 0 bases from J; bases unmatched to any gene: 9. The CDR3 spells CASSPRTGRPSGNTIYF. CDR3 coding DNA: TGTGCCAGCAGCCCTCGGACAGGGAGACCCTCTGGAAACACCATATATTTT.

The chain joins TRBV29-1 to TRBJ2-7, with 7 bases matching TRBD2. Germline V lookup: CDR1 SQVTM, CDR2 ANQGSEA. Trimming took 3 bases from V and 3 from J; bases not matched to a gene: 17. CDR3 length: 17 amino acids. The CDR3: CSVDVPFGGSDGYEQYF. The CDR3 DNA sequence: TGCAGCGTTGATGTGCCGTTCGGGGGGAGTGACGGCTACGAGCAGTACTTC.

By sample fraction, this clone is medium-sized. The chain joins TRBV7-2 to TRBJ1-5, with D possibly TRBD1 on 5 matching bases. From germline, CDR1 is SGHTA and CDR2 FQGNSA. Trimming removed 6 bases from V and 4 bases from J, with 13 bases in between. This CDR3 region has 14 residues. DNA for the CDR3: TGTGCCAGCAGTTTCCAGGGAGGGAATCAGCCCCAGCATTTT. Residues: CASSFQGGNQPQHF. Full variable domain (remainder filled in from reference TRBV7-2 and TRBJ1-5): GAGVSQSPSNKVTEKGKDVELRCDPISGHTALYWYRQSLGQGLEFLIYFQGNSAPDKSGLPSDRFSAERTGGSVSTLTIQRTQQEDSAVYLCASSFQGGNQPQHFGDGTRLSIL.

The chain links TRBV19 to TRBJ1-2, with a possible D match to TRBD1 (5 bases). The germline V gene has CDR1 LNHDA and CDR2 SQIVND (reference sequence). The CDR3 is made up of 14 amino acids. The ends were cut back, 5 bases at V and 2 bases at J, with 12 bases in the middle. CDR3 nucleotide sequence: TGTGCCAGTAGTGACGCAGGGTCCAACTATGGCTACACCTTC. Its translation: CASSDAGSNYGYTF.

This chain joins TRBV2 and TRBJ2-2; 7 bases match TRBD1. CDR3 size: 15 residues. V shed 2 bases, J shed 8 bases, and the junction held 8 bases outside the gene matches. Germline CDR1 and CDR2: SNHLY and FYNNEI. This CDR3 reads CASSEMTGSRGELFF. DNA for the CDR3: TGTGCCAGCAGTGAAATGACAGGGAGCCGGGGGGAGCTGTTTTTT.

V and J are TRBV6-5 and TRBJ2-5, with D uncertain. V was trimmed by 8 bases and J by 5 bases, leaving 9 bases between them. Germline V gene data show CDR1 as MNHEY and CDR2 as SVGAGI. This CDR3 is built from 11 residues. CDR3 in DNA: TGTGCCAGCCGGGTGGGTGAGACCCAGTACTTC. Translated, it gives CASRVGETQYF.

The rearrangement uses TRBV29-1 and TRBJ2-2; tentatively, D is TRBD2 (6 bases). Germline V CDR1 and CDR2: SQVTM, ANQGSEA. CDR3 length: 11 residues. The V end was cut by 4 bases, the J end by 10 bases, with 10 bases between. The CDR3 region has the DNA TGCAGCGTTGTTTGGGAGGCGGAGCTGTTTTTT. Its protein product is CSVVWEAELFF.

The J gene is TRBJ2-7, the V gene TRBV18; TRBD2 agrees at 7 bases. This CDR3 contains 14 residues. CDR1 and CDR2 from the germline V gene are KGHSH and LQKENI. The J segment lost 3 bases and the V segment lost 3 bases, leaving 5 bases of the junction unmatched. This CDR3 is CASSPSSGGYEQYF. The DNA for the CDR3 is TGTGCCAGCTCACCCAGTTCGGGGGGCTACGAGCAGTACTTC.

This clone was seen only once. Other DNA sequences in this specimen translate into the identical CDR3. This rearrangement joins TRBV6-5 to TRBJ2-7; tentative D call: TRBD2 (6 bases). V was shortened by 5 bases and J by 1 base, with 12 bases between the two germline ends. Germline values: CDR1 MNHEY, CDR2 SVGAGI. This CDR3 is 14 amino acids long. The CDR3 sequence: CASSRGGRSYEQYF. The CDR3 region has the DNA TGTGCCAGCAGTCGTGGGGGGAGATCCTACGAGCAGTACTTC.

The rearrangement joins TRBV29-1 to TRBJ2-3; D is ambiguous. Trimming removed 3 bases from V and 0 bases from J, with 7 bases in between. This CDR3 has 13 amino acids. The germline V gene has CDR1 SQVTM and CDR2 ANQGSEA. CDR3 sequence: CSVDFPSTDTQYF. CDR3 nucleotides: TGCAGCGTTGACTTTCCCAGCACAGATACGCAGTATTTT.

The chain couples TRBV9 to TRBJ1-2, with D unresolved. V gave up 0 bases and J gave up 8 bases, with 20 bases separating them. This CDR3 has 16 amino acids. Germline loops: CDR1 SGDLS, CDR2 YYNGEE. The CDR3 bases are TGTGCCAGCAGCGTAGAGTCGCGGGGTCAGTCAAAGGGCTACACCTTC. Translated, it gives CASSVESRGQSKGYTF.

The chain links TRBV6-2 or TRBV6-3 to TRBJ1-2; TRBD1 is a possible D gene (5 bases). Germline lookup yields CDR1 MNHEY and CDR2 SVGEGT. V was trimmed by 2 bases and J by 8 bases, leaving 12 bases between them. CDR3 length: 13 amino acids. The CDR3 reads CASSYGQGKGYTF. For the CDR3, the DNA is TGTGCCAGCAGTTACGGGCAGGGTAAAGGCTACACCTTC.

This clone occurred a few times. This same CDR3 is encoded by further DNA sequences in the sample. This chain joins TRBV11-2 and TRBJ2-1; no firm D call. V was cut by 1 base and J by 0 bases, with 7 bases left in between. The germline V gene has CDR1 SGHAT and CDR2 FQNNGV. The CDR3 has 15 residues. In nucleotides, the CDR3 is TGTGCCAGCAGCTTAGGCAGGCTCTCCTACAATGAGCAGTTCTTC. It translates to CASSLGRLSYNEQFF.

Only one count was recorded for this clone. The gene calls are TRBV30 and TRBJ1-1; TRBD1 might be the D (6 bases). Deletions cut 4 bases from V and 5 bases from J, with 14 bases between. CDR1 and CDR2 (germline): GTSNPN, SVGIG (reference sequence). The CDR3 extends over 13 amino acids. The CDR3 loop reads CAWKPQGWTEAFF. The CDR3 nucleotides read TGTGCCTGGAAACCACAGGGTTGGACTGAAGCTTTCTTT.